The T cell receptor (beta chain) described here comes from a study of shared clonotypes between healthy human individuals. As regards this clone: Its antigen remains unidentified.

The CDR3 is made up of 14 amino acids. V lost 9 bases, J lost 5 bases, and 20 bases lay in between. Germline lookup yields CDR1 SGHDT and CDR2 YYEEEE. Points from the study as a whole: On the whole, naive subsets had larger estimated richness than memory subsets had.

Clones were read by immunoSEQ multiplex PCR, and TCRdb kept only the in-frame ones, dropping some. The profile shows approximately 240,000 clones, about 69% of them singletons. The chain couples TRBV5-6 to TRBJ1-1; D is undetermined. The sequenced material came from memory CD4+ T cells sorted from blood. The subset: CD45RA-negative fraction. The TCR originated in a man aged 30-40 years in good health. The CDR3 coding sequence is TGTGCCACCTGGCGTGTGAGCGGGAGGACTGAAGCTTTCTTT. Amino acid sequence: CATWRVSGRTEAFF.